The sequence of this T cell receptor (beta chain) was determined in a study of T-cell memory formation after mild COVID-19. Study overall: Largely, the TCR clusters proved donor specific. The study's findings and limits: Contracting clones localized mainly to CM and EM when CD4+ and mainly to EMRA when CD8+. Clones shrinking from day 15 to 85 showed even CD4/CD8 mixes; later expanders tilted CD4+.

Via MiXCR, TCRdb re-called the 5' RACE reads, giving one row per CDR3 protein. Among roughly 43,000 distinct CDR3 sequences listed, about a tenth were seen once. The ends were cut back, 2 bases at V and 2 bases at J, with 12 bases in the middle. Germline V CDR1 and CDR2: SGHTA, FQGTGA. CDR3 length equals 15 residues. Of note for this clonotype: Its antigen is currently unknown.

The rearrangement uses TRBV7-3 and TRBJ1-1; D remains ambiguous. This TCR came from an adult woman who had mild COVID-19 (a few samples of this study predate the infection). Cell type and time point are not known. The specimen sequenced was PBMCs or a T cell subset sorted from them (not recorded which). CDR3 sequence (DNA): TGTGCCAGCAGCTTATACTCAGTCCCAAACACTGAAGCTTTCTTT. Amino acids: CASSLYSVPNTEAFF.